The rows below give T cell receptor beta chains drawn from one sample of a study of blood T cell repertoires in COVID-19. TCRdb's table, derived via immunoSEQ multiplex PCR, lists solely in-frame clones and lacks some. The table shows approximately 280,000 clones, with about nine tenths occurring only once. The sequenced sample was peripheral blood. These receptor sequences come from a man aged 45-60 years with acute or convalescent COVID-19. The CDR3 runs from the conserved cysteine through the conserved F or W. Each record gives: V gene, clone size, J gene, D gene, CDR3 protein, CDR3 DNA. A D gene is named only where the DNA matches it firmly. Only part of the rows carry a size: once, few, many, or a class if the clone is expanded.

v_gene: TRBV4-2; abundance: NA; j_gene: TRBJ2-5; d_gene: TRBD2; CDR3aa: CASSPGGQSGQETQYF; CDR3nt: TGTGCCAGCAGCCCGGGAGGGCAGAGTGGGCAAGAGACCCAGTACTTC
v_gene: TRBV18; abundance: NA; j_gene: TRBJ1-2; d_gene: TRBD1; CDR3aa: CASSPPDRAIYGYTF; CDR3nt: TGTGCCAGCTCACCACCGGACAGGGCCATCTATGGCTACACCTTC
v_gene: TRBV18; abundance: NA; j_gene: TRBJ1-3; d_gene: TRBD1; CDR3aa: CASSPTGGSGNTIYF; CDR3nt: TGTGCCAGCTCACCTACAGGGGGCTCAGGAAACACCATATATTTT
v_gene: TRBV28; abundance: NA; j_gene: TRBJ1-5; d_gene: NA; CDR3aa: CASGGRNQPQHF; CDR3nt: TGTGCCAGCGGCGGGCGCAATCAGCCCCAGCATTTT
v_gene: TRBV4-1; abundance: NA; j_gene: TRBJ2-7; d_gene: NA; CDR3aa: CASSPRTDILVGEQYF; CDR3nt: TGCGCCAGCAGCCCCAGGACGGACATCTTGGTGGGCGAGCAGTACTTC
v_gene: TRBV27; abundance: NA; j_gene: TRBJ1-2; d_gene: NA; CDR3aa: CASSSHSSYGYTF; CDR3nt: TGTGCCAGCAGTTCACACAGTTCCTATGGCTACACCTTC
v_gene: TRBV7-3; abundance: NA; j_gene: TRBJ1-2; d_gene: NA; CDR3aa: CASSISDSRYGYTF; CDR3nt: TGTGCCAGCAGCATATCGGACAGCCGCTATGGCTACACCTTC
v_gene: TRBV7-9; abundance: NA; j_gene: TRBJ1-4; d_gene: NA; CDR3aa: CASSFRSEKLFF; CDR3nt: TGTGCCAGCAGCTTCCGGAGTGAAAAACTGTTTTTT
v_gene: TRBV7-9; abundance: NA; j_gene: TRBJ2-2; d_gene: TRBD1; CDR3aa: CASSLFRHRGWTGELFF; CDR3nt: TGTGCCAGCAGCTTATTCCGACACAGGGGATGGACCGGGGAGCTGTTTTTT
v_gene: TRBV21-1; abundance: NA; j_gene: TRBJ1-4; d_gene: NA; CDR3aa: CASSKAKLRGLDEKLFF; CDR3nt: TGTGCCAGCAGCAAAGCCAAACTCAGGGGGCTTGATGAAAAACTGTTTTTT
v_gene: TRBV7-2; abundance: NA; j_gene: TRBJ2-7; d_gene: TRBD2; CDR3aa: CASSPLAGGPEGDEQYF; CDR3nt: TGTGCCAGCAGCCCCTTAGCGGGGGGGCCAGAGGGCGACGAGCAGTACTTC
v_gene: TRBV5-1; abundance: once; j_gene: TRBJ1-2; d_gene: TRBD1; CDR3aa: CASSGGTGDLLYGYTF; CDR3nt: TGCGCCAGCAGCGGCGGGACAGGTGACCTACTCTATGGCTACACCTTC
v_gene: TRBV30; abundance: NA; j_gene: TRBJ2-1; d_gene: NA; CDR3aa: CAWAVGYNEQFF; CDR3nt: TGTGCCTGGGCGGTCGGGTACAATGAGCAGTTCTTC
v_gene: TRBV3-1/TRBV3-2; abundance: NA; j_gene: TRBJ1-5; d_gene: NA; CDR3aa: CASSQIRSGRNQPQHF; CDR3nt: TGTGCCAGCAGCCAAATACGTAGCGGTCGCAATCAGCCCCAGCATTTT
v_gene: TRBV7-9; abundance: NA; j_gene: TRBJ2-7; d_gene: NA; CDR3aa: CASSLTTGISYEQYF; CDR3nt: TGTGCCAGCAGCTTAACTACAGGGATCTCCTACGAGCAGTACTTC
v_gene: TRBV15; abundance: NA; j_gene: TRBJ1-2; d_gene: NA; CDR3aa: CAPHTTGYGYTF; CDR3nt: TGTGCCCCACATACGACAGGATATGGCTACACCTTC
v_gene: TRBV13; abundance: NA; j_gene: TRBJ1-5; d_gene: NA; CDR3aa: CASSGSDSGNQPQHF; CDR3nt: TGTGCCAGCAGCGGGTCAGACAGCGGCAATCAGCCCCAGCATTTT
v_gene: TRBV21-1; abundance: NA; j_gene: TRBJ2-7; d_gene: NA; CDR3aa: CASSTLRTSGGSSYEQYF; CDR3nt: TGTGCCAGCAGCACCCTCCGGACTAGCGGGGGGAGCTCCTACGAGCAGTACTTC
v_gene: TRBV3-1/TRBV3-2; abundance: NA; j_gene: TRBJ1-6; d_gene: NA; CDR3aa: CASSQEFSYNSPLHF; CDR3nt: TGTGCCAGCAGCCAGGAGTTCTCCTATAATTCACCCCTCCACTTT
v_gene: TRBV5-4; abundance: once; j_gene: TRBJ2-5; d_gene: TRBD1; CDR3aa: CASSLEQGAYETQYF; CDR3nt: TGTGCCAGCAGCTTGGAACAGGGGGCATATGAGACCCAGTACTTC
v_gene: TRBV4-2; abundance: NA; j_gene: TRBJ2-2; d_gene: TRBD1; CDR3aa: CASSPVRQGDTGELFF; CDR3nt: TGTGCCAGCAGCCCAGTGAGACAGGGAGACACCGGGGAGCTGTTTTTT
v_gene: TRBV18; abundance: once; j_gene: TRBJ1-4; d_gene: NA; CDR3aa: CASSPRRRVATNDEKLFF; CDR3nt: TGTGCCAGCTCACCACGGCGAAGAGTTGCAACTAATGATGAAAAACTGTTTTTT
v_gene: TRBV21-1; abundance: NA; j_gene: TRBJ2-2; d_gene: NA; CDR3aa: CASSKGQRTEVNTGELFF; CDR3nt: TGTGCCAGCAGCAAAGGACAGAGGACAGAAGTGAACACCGGGGAGCTGTTTTTT
v_gene: TRBV6-5; abundance: NA; j_gene: TRBJ2-5; d_gene: NA; CDR3aa: CASSYRGGETQYF; CDR3nt: TGTGCCAGCAGTTACAGGGGAGGAGAGACCCAGTACTTC
v_gene: TRBV9; abundance: NA; j_gene: TRBJ2-7; d_gene: TRBD1; CDR3aa: CASSPSGTGGEQYF; CDR3nt: TGTGCCAGCAGCCCCTCCGGGACAGGAGGCGAGCAGTACTTC
v_gene: TRBV6-5; abundance: NA; j_gene: TRBJ1-2; d_gene: NA; CDR3aa: CASSLTGSDGYTF; CDR3nt: TGTGCCAGCAGTTTAACAGGGTCGGACGGCTACACCTTC
v_gene: TRBV9; abundance: NA; j_gene: TRBJ2-1; d_gene: NA; CDR3aa: CASSVAGHYNEQFF; CDR3nt: TGTGCCAGCAGCGTAGCGGGACACTACAATGAGCAGTTCTTC
v_gene: TRBV2; abundance: NA; j_gene: TRBJ1-1; d_gene: TRBD1; CDR3aa: CASQGAIAAFF; CDR3nt: TGTGCCAGCCAGGGGGCGATCGCGGCTTTCTTT
v_gene: TRBV6-4; abundance: NA; j_gene: TRBJ2-1; d_gene: NA; CDR3aa: CASSISLLTDEQFF; CDR3nt: TGTGCCAGCAGTATTAGTCTCCTTACAGATGAGCAGTTCTTC
v_gene: TRBV2; abundance: NA; j_gene: TRBJ1-2; d_gene: NA; CDR3aa: CASSDPTESYTF; CDR3nt: TGTGCCAGCAGTGACCCCACCGAGAGCTACACCTTC
v_gene: TRBV7-9; abundance: NA; j_gene: TRBJ2-7; d_gene: TRBD1; CDR3aa: CASSLVGRGPDEQYF; CDR3nt: TGTGCCAGCAGCTTAGTGGGCAGGGGGCCTGACGAGCAGTACTTC
v_gene: TRBV12-5; abundance: NA; j_gene: TRBJ1-6; d_gene: TRBD1; CDR3aa: CASGFLYGQGHSPLHF; CDR3nt: TGTGCTAGTGGTTTCCTCTATGGACAGGGTCATTCACCCCTCCACTTT
v_gene: TRBV24-1; abundance: NA; j_gene: TRBJ2-5; d_gene: NA; CDR3aa: CATSDPPPETQYF; CDR3nt: TGTGCCACCAGTGATCCCCCCCCGGAGACCCAGTACTTC
v_gene: TRBV6-5; abundance: NA; j_gene: TRBJ1-1; d_gene: NA; CDR3aa: CASRRDSGNTEAFF; CDR3nt: TGTGCCAGCAGAAGGGACTCGGGGAACACTGAAGCTTTCTTT
v_gene: TRBV11-3; abundance: NA; j_gene: TRBJ2-5; d_gene: NA; CDR3aa: CASSPHRSQETQYF; CDR3nt: TGTGCCAGCAGCCCCCACAGGTCCCAAGAGACCCAGTACTTC
v_gene: TRBV12-3/TRBV12-4; abundance: NA; j_gene: TRBJ2-1; d_gene: NA; CDR3aa: CASSLSGRNEQFF; CDR3nt: TGTGCCAGCAGTTTATCAGGGAGGAATGAGCAGTTCTTC
v_gene: TRBV7-9; abundance: NA; j_gene: TRBJ1-2; d_gene: TRBD1; CDR3aa: CASSLRDRGPYGYTF; CDR3nt: TGTGCCAGCAGCTTAAGGGACAGGGGCCCCTATGGCTACACCTTC
v_gene: TRBV12-3/TRBV12-4; abundance: NA; j_gene: TRBJ2-7; d_gene: NA; CDR3aa: CASSLLGAYEQYF; CDR3nt: TGTGCCAGCAGTTTGTTAGGAGCCTACGAGCAGTACTTC
v_gene: TRBV27; abundance: NA; j_gene: TRBJ2-2; d_gene: TRBD2; CDR3aa: CASSFSAGTGELFF; CDR3nt: TGTGCCAGCAGTTTTTCAGCGGGGACCGGGGAGCTGTTTTTT
v_gene: TRBV27; abundance: NA; j_gene: TRBJ1-1; d_gene: NA; CDR3aa: CASSLLADGEAFF; CDR3nt: TGTGCCAGCAGCCTTTTAGCGGACGGTGAAGCTTTCTTT
v_gene: TRBV30; abundance: NA; j_gene: TRBJ2-7; d_gene: NA; CDR3aa: CAWSRGGYLWGEQYF; CDR3nt: TGTGCCTGGAGTCGCGGGGGCTATCTGTGGGGAGAGCAGTACTTC
v_gene: TRBV19; abundance: NA; j_gene: TRBJ2-3; d_gene: NA; CDR3aa: CASSTDTFSDTQYF; CDR3nt: TGTGCCAGTAGTACCGACACCTTCTCAGATACGCAGTATTTT